The 23 T cell receptor beta chains given below trace back to one sample, sequenced in a study of CD4 T cells in relation to SARS-CoV-2 and coronaviruses. The unexposed donors gave CD4+ T cells in about 2010-2019, prior to COVID-19. The protocol was immunoSEQ multiplex PCR, while the TCRdb copy is restricted to in-frame clones and leaves out a portion. Here the sample spans 50,000 to 70,000 clones, 85% to 90% being singletons. Sample: memory CD4+ T cells from PBMCs. These receptors were obtained from a human donor in good health.

V is TRBV10-3 and J is TRBJ1-1; a possible D gene is TRBD1 (5 bases). CDR1 and CDR2 (germline): ENHRY, SYGVKD. CDR3 size: 13 residues. V lost 7 bases and J lost 0, with 9 bases in between. The CDR3 protein is CAITTDLNTEAFF. The CDR3 DNA reads as TGTGCCATCACGACAGACCTGAACACTGAAGCTTTCTTT.

The chain has TRBV5-5 and TRBJ2-3; D ambiguous. This CDR3 has 12 residues. V was shortened by 3 bases and J by 2 bases, with 4 bases between the two germline ends. The germline V gene has CDR1 SGHKS and CDR2 YYEKEE (reference sequence). The CDR3 region has the DNA TGTGCCAGCAGCTACGTCACAGATACGCAGTATTTT. Amino acids: CASSYVTDTQYF. Drawing the rest from reference TRBV5-5 and TRBJ2-3, the complete variable domain is DAGVTQSPTHLIKTRGQQVTLRCSPISGHKSVSWYQQVLGQGPQFIFQYYEKEERGRGNFPDRFSARQFPNYSSELNVNALLLGDSALYLCASSYVTDTQYFGPGTRLTVL.

The V gene is TRBV5-4, the J gene TRBJ1-6, with TRBD1 as a possible D gene (5 bases). Between the trimmed V and J ends, which lost 4 bases and 8 bases, there was a span of 13 bases. Per germline, CDR1 SGHNT and CDR2 YYREEE (reference sequence). The CDR3 has 14 residues. The chain's CDR3 is CASSRGGGDSPLHF. As DNA, the CDR3 is TGTGCCAGCAGCCGGGGGGGTGGGGATTCACCCCTCCACTTT.

V gene TRBV7-2 combines with J gene TRBJ1-1; unclear D gene. The V gene's germline CDR1 is SGHTA and CDR2 FQGNSA. This CDR3 contains 13 residues. Trimming shortened V by 4 bases and J by 1 base, and 7 bases separated the two germline ends. CDR3 sequence: CASSSTWNTEAFF. As DNA, the CDR3 is TGTGCCAGCAGCTCGACATGGAACACTGAAGCTTTCTTT.

As DNA, the CDR3 is TGTGCCAGCAGCAGACAGGGCGCTAACACCGGGGAGCTGTTTTTT. Its translation: CASSRQGANTGELFF. The V call is TRBV11-3, the J call TRBJ2-2, with 7 bases that match TRBD1. The CDR3 covers 15 residues. Germline loops: CDR1 SGHNT, CDR2 YENEEA. The V and J ends lost 5 bases and 2 bases, in that order; junction bases with no gene match: 5.

This clone was detected once. The J gene is TRBJ1-4, the V gene TRBV19; the D is unclear. CDR1 and CDR2 (germline): LNHDA, SQIVND (reference sequence). V was trimmed by 5 bases and J by 5 bases, leaving 9 bases between them. CDR3 size: 13 residues. The CDR3 reads CASSPPGNEKLFF. CDR3 nucleotide sequence: TGTGCCAGTAGTCCGCCGGGGAATGAAAAACTGTTTTTT.

The V call is TRBV11-3, the J call TRBJ2-1, with 8 nucleotides matching TRBD1. From germline, CDR1 is SGHNT and CDR2 YENEEA. J was trimmed by 8 bases and V by 5 bases; bases with no gene match: 8. CDR3 length: 14 amino acids. DNA for the CDR3: TGTGCCAGCAGCCCAGGACAGGGTCAGGATGAGCAGTTCTTC. Translation: CASSPGQGQDEQFF.

This chain uses TRBV3-1 (or the pseudogene TRBV3-2) with TRBJ1-3, with D hard to call. This CDR3 comprises 14 residues. Germline loops: CDR1 LGHDT, CDR2 YNNKEL (reference sequence). V shed 1 base and J shed 3 bases, with 7 bases lying between them. The CDR3 sequence is CASSQGSDGNTIYF. Here the CDR3 DNA reads TGTGCCAGCAGCCAAGGTTCAGATGGAAACACCATATATTTT.

The chain employs TRBV19 and TRBJ1-2, with TRBD1 matching 8 bases. Looked up from germline, CDR1 is LNHDA and CDR2 is SQIVND (reference sequence). With 4 bases clipped from V and 4 bases from J, the junction kept 8 bases outside the gene matches. The CDR3 consists of 15 residues. This CDR3 is CASSTPGQGLYGYTF. CDR3 nucleotides: TGTGCCAGTAGTACCCCCGGACAGGGACTCTATGGCTACACCTTC.

The chain uses TRBV18 and TRBJ2-2; D call uncertain. V lost 4 bases to trimming and J lost 2 bases, with 11 bases between them. Germline assignment: CDR1 KGHSH and CDR2 LQKENI. The CDR3 length is 15 residues. The CDR3 protein is CASSLAVANTGELFF. CDR3 nucleotides: TGTGCCAGCTCACTCGCGGTAGCAAACACCGGGGAGCTGTTTTTT.

V usage is TRBV7-9 and J usage is TRBJ1-3, with D unresolved. CDR1 is SEHNR, CDR2 FQNEAQ, per germline (reference sequence). This CDR3 is 15 amino acids long. Trimming took off 2 bases at V and 0 bases at J, with 8 bases between the two ends. The CDR3 spells CASSLPDPSGNTIYF. The CDR3 nucleotides are TGTGCCAGCAGCTTACCTGACCCCTCTGGAAACACCATATATTTT.

The chain's CDR3 is CASSQDPLGAGEQFF. CDR3 DNA sequence: TGTGCCAGCAGCCAAGACCCCTTGGGGGCGGGTGAGCAGTTCTTC. The chain carries TRBV27 and TRBJ2-1; TRBD1 might be the D (6 bases). Germline V gene data show CDR1 as MNHEY and CDR2 as SMNVEV (reference sequence). V dropped 6 bases and J dropped 9 bases, with 21 bases sitting between them. CDR3 size: 15 residues.

This rearrangement joins TRBV5-1 to TRBJ2-2; no clear D gene. Trimming pared 0 bases from V and 0 bases from J, leaving 6 bases between. This CDR3 spans 15 amino acids. Germline V gene lookup returns CDR1 SGHRS and CDR2 YFSETQ. The CDR3 DNA reads TGCGCCAGCAGCTTGGTTGGCCCGAACACCGGGGAGCTGTTTTTT. Translation: CASSLVGPNTGELFF.

V and J are TRBV28 and TRBJ1-5; TRBD1 matches at 7 bases. Germline assignment: CDR1 MDHEN and CDR2 SYDVKM. J lost 0 bases, V lost 8 bases, and 4 bases had no gene match. This CDR3 spans 14 amino acids. CDR3 amino acids: CASSRDSSNQPQHF. As DNA, the CDR3 is TGTGCCAGCTCTCGGGACAGTAGCAATCAGCCCCAGCATTTT.

The chain couples TRBV28 to TRBJ2-3; a possible D gene is TRBD2 (5 bases). This CDR3 spans 12 amino acids. Trimming stripped 5 bases from V and 4 bases from J, with 7 bases between. Germline V CDR1 and CDR2: MDHEN, SYDVKM. CDR3 protein: CASSRRADTQYF. CDR3 nucleotide sequence: TGTGCCAGCAGTCGGCGGGCAGATACGCAGTATTTT.

The chain couples TRBV11-3 to TRBJ1-5; 8 bases match TRBD1. CDR1 and CDR2 (germline): SGHNT, YENEEA. V was pared by 5 bases and J by 0 bases, with 12 bases of the junction left unmatched. There are 18 residues in the CDR3. The CDR3 DNA reads TGTGCCAGCAGCCCCTGGCAACAGGGGGGCTATAGCAATCAGCCCCAGCATTTT. Protein: CASSPWQQGGYSNQPQHF.

The rearrangement uses TRBV12-3 or TRBV12-4 and TRBJ1-2; TRBD1 might be the D (5 bases). The CDR3 contains 12 residues. The V end was cut by 5 bases, the J end by 8 bases, with 12 bases between. The CDR3 DNA reads TGTGCCAGCAGTCGCCGGGGCGAGGGCTACACCTTC. Its protein product is CASSRRGEGYTF.

The V gene is TRBV5-5, the J gene TRBJ2-7, with a tentative D call TRBD1 (6 bases). Germline V lookup: CDR1 SGHKS, CDR2 YYEKEE (reference sequence). CDR3 length equals 15 residues. The V gene lost 0 bases and the J gene lost 2 bases, with 12 bases spanning the gap. The DNA for the CDR3 is TGTGCCAGCAGCTTGGTTGGGGGACAAGCCTACGAGCAGTACTTC. Translation gives CASSLVGGQAYEQYF.

The chain couples TRBV5-1 to TRBJ2-3, with unresolved D. CDR1 SGHRS and CDR2 YFSETQ come from the germline V gene. The CDR3 totals 16 residues. Trimming shortened V by 7 bases and J by 0 bases, and 18 bases separated the two germline ends. The CDR3 here is CASELLGVTSTDTQYF. The CDR3 nucleotides read TGCGCCAGCGAGCTACTTGGGGTGACTAGCACAGATACGCAGTATTTT.

The J gene is TRBJ1-5, the V gene TRBV19; 8 nucleotides agree with TRBD1. The CDR3 totals 13 residues. Germline-derived CDR1 and CDR2 are LNHDA and SQIVND (reference sequence). Losses at the gene ends were 7 bases for V and 5 bases for J; bases not matched to a gene: 4. The chain's CDR3 is CASKDRAYQPQHF. Written as DNA, the CDR3 is TGTGCCAGTAAGGACAGGGCTTATCAGCCCCAGCATTTT.

This rearrangement joins TRBV2 to TRBJ2-7, with D maybe TRBD1 (5 bases). In germline, CDR1 is SNHLY, CDR2 FYNNEI. The CDR3 is made up of 14 amino acids. With 4 bases removed from V and 2 bases from J, the gap between germline ends came to 12 bases. The CDR3 DNA follows: TGTGCCAGCAGTGCTACGGCCAGGGCCTACGAGCAGTACTTC. This encodes CASSATARAYEQYF. Drawing the rest from reference TRBV2 and TRBJ2-7, the complete variable domain is EPEVTQTPSHQVTQMGQEVILRCVPISNHLYFYWYRQILGQKVEFLVSFYNNEISEKSEIFDDQFSVERPDGSNFTLKIRSTKLEDSAMYFCASSATARAYEQYFGPGTRLTVT.

This chain uses TRBV6-6 with TRBJ1-5; 10 bases align to TRBD1. This CDR3 comprises 15 residues. CDR1 and CDR2 from the germline V gene are MNHNY and SVGAGI (reference sequence). Trimming removed 7 bases from V and 5 bases from J; junction bases left unmatched: 8. DNA of the CDR3: TGTGCCAGCACCCCCCCGGGACAGGGGCATCAGCCCCAGCATTTT. It yields the protein CASTPPGQGHQPQHF.

This chain links TRBV27 with TRBJ1-6; weak D call: TRBD1 (5 bases). V gave up 7 bases and J gave up 1 base, with 11 bases separating them. Germline values: CDR1 MNHEY, CDR2 SMNVEV (reference sequence). CDR3 size: 15 residues. The CDR3 here is CASMGLGSYNSPLHF. Written as DNA, the CDR3 is TGTGCCAGCATGGGGCTGGGGTCCTATAATTCACCCCTCCACTTT.